A selection of T cell receptor beta chains follows, all from one sample in a study of tumor-infiltrating lymphocytes in primary liver carcinoma. MiXCR, run by TCRdb on the multiplex PCR reads, gives a single entry per CDR3 protein. This table has about 100,000 distinct CDR3 sequences, around 66% appearing once. Sequenced sample: liver tumor tissue from sampling region 2. These receptors all stem from a woman aged 60-70 years with primary liver carcinoma and hepatitis B virus infection. The CDR3 runs from the conserved cysteine through the conserved F or W. The D gene is left open where the match is weak. Rows give clone size only sometimes, using once, few, many, or a class for an expanded clone.

d_gene,v_gene,j_gene,abundance,CDR3aa,CDR3nt
TRBD2,TRBV7-9,TRBJ2-2,.,CASSLGGRAGANTRELFF,TGTGCCAGCAGTTTAGGCGGGAGGGCCGGAGCGAACACCAGGGAGCTGTTTTTT
.,TRBV5-6,TRBJ2-3,.,CANTQGLRGTDTQYF,TGTGCCAACACCCAAGGCTTACGGGGGACGGATACGCAGTATTTT
.,TRBV6-2/TRBV6-3,TRBJ2-7,.,CASSTGQHSSCVQYF,TGTGCCAGCAGTACCGGACAGCACAGCTCCTGCGTGCAGTACTTC
TRBD2,TRBV6-5,TRBJ2-2,.,CANSRSGLEGDTGELFF,TGTGCCAACAGTCGGTCGGGACTAGAGGGAGACACCGGGGAGCTGTTTTTT
.,TRBV29-1,TRBJ2-2,few,CSPVSQNTGELFF,TGCAGCCCTGTGAGCCAGAACACCGGGGAGCTGTTTTTT
TRBD2,TRBV5-5,TRBJ2-1,many,CASSKTSENEQFF,TGTGCCAGCAGCAAGACTAGCGAGAATGAGCAGTTCTTC
.,TRBV11-2,TRBJ2-1,.,CTSSLESKGTQFF,TGTACCAGCAGCTTAGAATCCAAAGGGACCCAGTTCTTC
.,TRBV11-2,TRBJ2-3,.,CASSSPGTTQYF,TGTGCCAGCAGCTCCCCGGGAACTACGCAGTATTTT
TRBD1,TRBV28,TRBJ1-6,.,CASRTYRDRNSSPLHF,TGTGCCAGCAGAACCTACCGGGACAGAAATAGTTCACCCCTCCACTTT
.,TRBV6-5,TRBJ1-2,.,CASSKGEQGSYDYTF,TGTGCCAGTAGCAAAGGAGAACAGGGAAGCTATGACTACACCTTC
.,TRBV11-2,TRBJ2-2,.,CASGLRVHNPTGELFF,TGTGCCAGCGGCTTACGCGTTCACAATCCCACCGGGGAGCTGTTTTTT
.,TRBV28,TRBJ2-2,.,CVSRRGINTGELFF,TGTGTCAGCAGAAGGGGGATCAACACCGGGGAGCTGTTTTTT
.,TRBV5-1,TRBJ1-6,.,CASQYGSSYNSPLHF,TGCGCCAGCCAGTACGGGAGCTCCTATAATTCACCCCTCCACTTT
.,TRBV18,TRBJ1-5,few,CASSPTASDQPQHF,TGTGCCAGCTCTCCTACAGCTAGCGATCAGCCCCAGCATTTT
.,TRBV6-6,TRBJ2-2,medium-sized,CASLGSSGLTGELFF,TGTGCCAGCCTCGGGTCCAGCGGGTTAACCGGGGAGCTGTTTTTT
.,TRBV11-2,TRBJ1-2,.,CANSLEPTNYAYTF,TGTGCCAACAGCTTAGAGCCTACTAACTATGCCTACACTTTC
.,TRBV4-1,TRBJ2-2,.,CASSRLWYDNTGELFF,TGCGCCAGCAGCCGCCTATGGTACGATAACACTGGGGAGCTGTTTTTT
TRBD2,TRBV28,TRBJ2-7,.,CASTNRPAGTNEKYF,TGTGCCAGCACCAACAGACCAGCGGGGACTAACGAGAAGTACTTC
TRBD2,TRBV12-5,TRBJ2-5,once,CASGLFPNERGLGSGETHYF,TGTGCTAGTGGTTTGTTCCCGAACGAGCGGGGTTTAGGGTCAGGAGAGACCCACTACTTC
TRBD1,TRBV4-2,TRBJ2-7,many,CASSQDPRGRDEQYF,TGTGCCAGCAGCCAAGACCCAAGGGGGCGGGACGAGCAGTACTTC
TRBD2,TRBV10-2,TRBJ2-7,.,CARTPWGSGRNGATYEQYF,TGCGCCAGGACTCCTTGGGGTAGCGGGAGGAACGGTGCGACCTACGAGCAGTACTTC
TRBD1,TRBV4-1,TRBJ1-2,.,CASSQDRVWGYTF,TGCGCCAGCAGCCAGGACAGGGTGTGGGGCTACACCTTC
.,TRBV6-1,TRBJ2-3,.,CASSQATEGTDTQYF,TGTGCCAGCAGTCAAGCGACTGAGGGCACAGATACGCAGTATTTT
.,TRBV12-3/TRBV12-4,TRBJ2-7,many,CASSSYHPGEQYF,TGTGCCAGCAGTTCTTACCACCCGGGGGAGCAGTACTTC
.,TRBV11-2,TRBJ2-1,medium-sized,CASSLTRYNEQFF,TGTGCCAGCAGCTTGACACGCTACAATGAGCAGTTCTTC
.,TRBV29-1,TRBJ2-1,.,CSAPTRGHEQFF,TGCAGCGCTCCGACTAGAGGTCATGAGCAGTTCTTC
.,TRBV6-5,TRBJ1-1,.,CARSSSTGRRVNTEAFF,TGTGCCAGAAGCTCCTCTACGGGGAGAAGGGTGAACACTGAAGCTTTCTTT
.,TRBV30,TRBJ1-5,.,CAWNSDTYKPLHF,TGTGCCTGGAACTCGGACACTTATAAGCCCCTGCATTTT
.,TRBV5-6,TRBJ2-1,.,CASRRTDNGSWGEQFF,TGTGCCAGCAGAAGGACAGATAACGGGAGTTGGGGTGAGCAGTTCTTC
.,TRBV12-3/TRBV12-4,TRBJ2-2,.,CASTPRQFTGELFF,TGTGCCAGCACCCCAAGACAATTCACCGGGGAGCTGTTTTTT
.,TRBV11-2,TRBJ2-1,.,CVSSFGHSSNEQSF,TGTGTCAGCAGCTTTGGGCATAGCTCCAATGAGCAGTCCTTC
.,TRBV5-1,TRBJ2-2,.,CASSLCGDENTGELFF,TGCGCCAGCAGCTTGTGCGGGGACGAGAACACCGGGGAGCTGTTTTTT
TRBD2,TRBV11-2,TRBJ2-7,.,CASGLVDLAGGTSSYEQCF,TGTGCCAGCGGCTTAGTGGACCTAGCGGGAGGAACTAGCTCCTACGAGCAGTGCTTC
.,TRBV28,TRBJ1-5,.,CASSGTRRRGATRGQSQHF,TGTGCCAGCAGTGGAACCCGGAGACGGGGGGCCACCCGCGGTCAGTCCCAGCATTTT
TRBD1,TRBV11-3,TRBJ2-1,.,CASSSTGTALNNEQFF,TGTGCCAGCAGCTCAACCGGGACAGCCTTAAACAATGAGCAGTTCTTC
.,TRBV29-1,TRBJ1-2,.,CSVGCIGDGYTF,TGCAGCGTTGGGTGTATAGGAGATGGCTACACCTTC
.,TRBV7-8,TRBJ2-3,.,CASSLKSADTDRQYF,TGTGCCAGCAGCTTAAAGTCAGCAGATACAGATAGGCAGTATTTT
.,TRBV11-3,TRBJ2-5,.,CASTDYSLASRETQYF,TGTGCCAGCACCGACTATAGTCTAGCGAGCAGAGAAACCCAGTACTTC
TRBD2,TRBV5-6,TRBJ2-7,many,CASSFRVAGGTKNYEQYF,TGTGCCAGCAGCTTCAGGGTGGCGGGAGGAACCAAAAACTACGAGCAGTACTTC
TRBD2,TRBV5-1,TRBJ2-3,many,CASSATSVPDTQYF,TGCGCCAGCAGCGCGACTAGCGTTCCAGATACGCAGTATTTT
.,TRBV12-1,TRBJ2-7,.,CASSFRCGKSLYSCEQYF,.
.,TRBV11-2,TRBJ2-3,.,CASSLRGLGELRIRTDTQYF,TGTGCCAGCAGCTTAAGGGGCCTAGGGGAATTGAGAATCCGCACAGATACGCAGTATTTT
TRBD1,TRBV2,TRBJ2-7,.,CASSESSGGSYDEYF,TGTGCCAGCAGTGAAAGTTCAGGGGGCTCCTACGATGAGTACTTC
.,TRBV5-4,TRBJ2-7,.,CASSLDPAAYEQYF,TGTGCCAGTAGCCTGGACCCGGCGGCCTACGAGCAGTACTTC
TRBD1,TRBV11-2,TRBJ2-7,medium-sized,CASSLIQGTYEQYF,TGTGCCAGCAGCTTAATACAGGGGACCTACGAGCAGTACTTC
TRBD1,TRBV5-8,TRBJ2-7,many,CASSLGQGPYEQYF,TGTGCCAGCAGCTTGGGACAGGGTCCCTACGAGCAGTACTTC
TRBD1,TRBV6-6,TRBJ2-1,many,CASSYRLRTGTGNEQFF,TGTGCCAGCAGTTACCGGCTCCGGACAGGCACAGGCAATGAGCAGTTCTTC
TRBD2,TRBV11-3,TRBJ2-1,.,CASSLSGREHEQFF,TGTGCCAGTAGCTTAAGCGGGCGGGAGCATGAGCAGTTCTTC
.,TRBV11-2,TRBJ2-1,once,CSSSIERTNNEQFF,TGCTCCAGCAGCATAGAACGGACGAACAATGAGCAGTTCTTC
.,TRBV5-1,TRBJ2-1,many,CATTRGDNEQFF,TGCGCCACCACGCGGGGTGACAATGAGCAGTTCTTC
.,TRBV11-2,TRBJ2-5,.,CPSSLAGGGKTQYF,TGTCCCAGCAGCTTAGCAGGGGGGGGAAAGACCCAGTACTTC
.,TRBV6-5,TRBJ2-4,.,CASGSRGQTSAKNIQYF,TGTGCCAGTGGTTCCCGTGGACAGACTTCAGCCAAAAACATTCAGTACTTC
.,TRBV28,TRBJ2-7,.,CASSFGLAVHSYEQYF,TGTGCCAGCAGTTTTGGATTAGCGGTCCACTCCTACGAGCAGTACTTC
TRBD2,TRBV11-2,TRBJ2-3,.,CTNSLLSGTNRRNTDTQYF,TGTACCAACAGCTTATTATCCGGGACTAACCGAAGAAACACAGATACGCAGTATTTT
.,TRBV29-1,TRBJ2-7,.,CSIEGGLADEQHF,TGCAGCATTGAGGGGGGGCTAGCGGACGAGCAGCACTTC
TRBD1,TRBV13,TRBJ1-3,.,CASSLGQGAGDTIYF,TGTGCCAGCAGCTTAGGACAGGGGGCTGGAGACACCATATATTTT
TRBD1,TRBV5-1,TRBJ2-3,many,CASSGRTGSTDTQYF,TGCGCCAGCAGCGGCCGGACAGGGAGCACAGATACGCAGTATTTT
.,TRBV11-2,TRBJ2-5,few,CARSYSRGSGRETQYF,TGTGCCCGCAGCTACTCCCGTGGTAGTGGAAGAGAGACCCAGTACTTC
.,TRBV7-9,TRBJ1-1,once,CASSFGGGTEASF,.
TRBD2,TRBV11-1,TRBJ2-5,.,CASSTLLARVQTQYF,TGTGCCAGCAGCACCCTACTAGCGAGAGTACAGACCCAGTACTTC